These 8 T cell receptor beta chains came from one sample sequenced in a study of cytomegalovirus exposure and HLA in healthy donors. In the PCR, 60 Vbeta and 13 Jbeta primers were used. Sequencing used immunoSEQ multiplex PCR; TCRdb keeps in-frame clones, though not all of them. The profile shows about 130,000 clones, 70% to 80% of them singletons. Sequenced sample: PBMCs. Receptors were obtained from a man in his forties or fifties in good health and CMV-seronegative.

This chain uses TRBV15 with TRBJ2-3, with 10 bases that match TRBD2. The CDR3 is 17 residues long. Trimming removed 0 bases from V and 7 bases from J; junction bases left unmatched: 10. Germline lookup yields CDR1 LNHNV and CDR2 YYDKDF (reference sequence). The DNA for the CDR3 is TGTGCCACCAGCAGAGATAAGGTAGCGGGAGGAGTAAATACGCAGTATTTT. Residues: CATSRDKVAGGVNTQYF. The variable domain in full, completed from reference TRBV15 and TRBJ2-3, reads DAMVIQNPRYQVTQFGKPVTLSCSQTLNHNVMYWYQQKSSQAPKLLFHYYDKDFNNEADTPDNFQSRRPNTSFCFLDIRSPGLGDTAMYLCATSRDKVAGGVNTQYFGPGTRLTVL.

The genes are TRBV10-2 and TRBJ1-1, with 7 bases lining up with TRBD1. Trimming took 5 bases from V and 0 from J; bases not matched to a gene: 3. The CDR3 consists of 14 residues. CDR1 is WSHSY, CDR2 SAAADI, per germline. CDR3 sequence (DNA): TGCGCCAGCAGTTTGGGACAGTTGAACACTGAAGCTTTCTTT. It is translated as CASSLGQLNTEAFF.

The chain is built from TRBV19 and TRBJ2-7, with 9 bases lining up with TRBD1. Trimming cost V 11 bases and J 7 bases; bases outside gene matches: 15. Germline V CDR1 and CDR2: LNHDA, SQIVND (reference sequence). The length of the CDR3 is 14 residues. As DNA, the CDR3 is TGTGCCTCCACTCCGGGGACAGGGCCAAAGGAGCAGTACTTC. Protein sequence: CASTPGTGPKEQYF.

As DNA, the CDR3 is TGTGCCAGCAGCTCTCCGGGACAGGGACCCGATACGCAGTATTTT. Translating gives CASSSPGQGPDTQYF. The gene calls are TRBV5-8 and TRBJ2-3; the match to TRBD1 covers 9 bases. CDR1 and CDR2 from the germline V gene are SGHTS and YDEGEE. V dropped 3 bases and J dropped 6; count of bases not matched to a gene: 8. The length of the CDR3 is 15 residues. Looking up the rest from reference TRBV5-8 and TRBJ2-3 gives the full variable domain: EAGVTQSPTHLIKTRGQQATLRCSPISGHTSVYWYQQALGLGLQFLLWYDEGEERNRGNFPPRFSGRQFPNYSSELNVNALELEDSALYLCASSSPGQGPDTQYFGPGTRLTVL.

This sequence joins TRBV5-1 and TRBJ1-2; 9 positions match TRBD1. CDR1 SGHRS and CDR2 YFSETQ come from the germline V gene. J gave up 2 bases and V 3 bases, and 5 bases lay outside the gene matches. CDR3 size: 15 residues. The CDR3 DNA reads TGCGCCAGCAGCTCGCGCGGACAGGGGAACTATGGCTACACCTTC. Translating it yields CASSSRGQGNYGYTF.

The genes are TRBV6-1 and TRBJ1-5; 7 bases agree with TRBD1. Unmatched junction bases numbered 12, after V lost 7 bases and J lost 6 bases. Looked up from germline, CDR1 is MNHNS and CDR2 is SASEGT. The CDR3 has 15 amino acids. For the CDR3, the DNA is TGTGCCAGCATTGAGAACAGGGACAGAGGTCAGCCCCAGCATTTT. This gives the protein CASIENRDRGQPQHF.

The rearrangement uses TRBV4-3 and TRBJ2-3; TRBD2 aligns across 8 bases. CDR3 length equals 17 residues. Germline CDR1 reads LGHNA; CDR2 reads YSLEER. V gave up 1 base and J gave up 0 bases; unmatched junction bases: 6. The CDR3, as DNA: TGCGCCAGCAGCCAAGCTTTTACTAGCGGTAGCACAGATACGCAGTATTTT. This translates into CASSQAFTSGSTDTQYF.

The chain uses TRBV19 and TRBJ2-3, with D possibly TRBD2 on 6 matching bases. CDR1 and CDR2 (germline): LNHDA, SQIVND (reference sequence). The CDR3 extends over 13 amino acids. Between the trimmed V and J ends, which lost 6 bases and 1 base, there was a span of 8 bases. The CDR3 here is CASSASGTDTQYF. The CDR3 bases are TGTGCCAGTAGCGCTAGCGGCACAGATACGCAGTATTTT.